This entry describes one T cell receptor (beta chain). Its antigen remains unknown. This record belongs to a study of TIL therapy for anti-PD-1-resistant metastatic lung cancer. Study details: Median tumor PD-L1 proportion score was 5.5% to 6.5%. Study-level points and caveats: After infusion, TIL clonotypes partly replaced peripheral T cells and declined over months.

V was pared by 5 bases and J by 5 bases, with 10 bases between. Germline V gives CDR1 SGHAT, CDR2 FQNNGV. CDR3 size: 12 residues. The libraries were made with immunoSEQ v3. Clones were read by immunoSEQ multiplex PCR, and TCRdb kept only the in-frame ones, dropping some. Of under 65,000 clones listed, about 81% are singletons. Time point described: pre-treatment sample, taken before nivolumab and TIL therapy. This rearrangement joins TRBV11-2 to TRBJ2-7; the D is unclear. The receptor comes from a person between 25 and 80 years old with non-small cell lung cancer. Sequenced here: blood, sampled at baseline. CDR3 in DNA: TGTGCCAGCAGCCAGATGCAGGACGAGCAGTACTTC. Protein: CASSQMQDEQYF.